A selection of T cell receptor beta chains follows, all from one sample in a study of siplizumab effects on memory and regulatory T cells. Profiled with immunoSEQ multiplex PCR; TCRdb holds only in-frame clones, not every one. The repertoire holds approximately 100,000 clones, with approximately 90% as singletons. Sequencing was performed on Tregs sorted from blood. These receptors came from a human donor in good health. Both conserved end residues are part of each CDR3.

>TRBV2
CASTPRGSVNEQFF
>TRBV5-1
CASSLQGRAVWGYTF
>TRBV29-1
CSVARPGQGFFSTDTQYF
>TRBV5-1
CASSLDRALYEQYF
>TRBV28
CASSPAFSAERGKTQYF
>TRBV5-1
CASSLDPGQETQYF
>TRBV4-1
CASSPSSGSTDTQYF
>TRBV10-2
CASSESLLKTRGSYEQYF
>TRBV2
CASSEWTVEQYF
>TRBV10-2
CASSEGGRGLAADTQYF
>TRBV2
CASSEETQYF
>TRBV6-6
CASSNPPGQGINEQFF
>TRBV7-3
CASSLRQDPNEKLFF
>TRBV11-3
CASPHGDREYYEQYF
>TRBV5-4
CASKTPGPNTEAFF
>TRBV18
CASSPWSQTELFF
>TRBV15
CATSRAGGAYGYTF
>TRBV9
CASSVQDAQETQYF
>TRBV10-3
CAIRGLRGAEAFF
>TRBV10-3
CAISERRGYTF
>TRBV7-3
CASSFPTGSGANVLTF
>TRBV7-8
CASSLGTGTNEKLFF
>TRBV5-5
CASSSSNPGHLFGYTF
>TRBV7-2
CASSLGDWSYEQYF
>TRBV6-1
CASRGPITYEQYF
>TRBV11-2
CASSRLALLKTGELFF
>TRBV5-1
CASSLSGGENSPLHF
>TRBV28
CASSFWSEQFF
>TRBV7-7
CASSLAGTSGFGEQFF
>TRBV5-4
CASSLTSGSVDEQFF
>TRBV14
CASSLLKGTSGRFGEQYF
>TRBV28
CASKTGGARGYTF
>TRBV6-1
CASAGGREGNEQFF
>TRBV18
CASSPQGAPIYF
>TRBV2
CASSVSGTARSYNEQFF
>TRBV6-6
CAVAVRGGLSRGYTF
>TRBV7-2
CASSSFTDTQYF
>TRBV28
CASSQTWDRAYEQYF
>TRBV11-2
CASSIPLAGEGFNEQFF
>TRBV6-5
CASSRDRYSNQPQHF
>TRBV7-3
CASSLEYPGGPPYEQYF
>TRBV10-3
CATQYRSTNTEAFF
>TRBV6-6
CASKRLLTGGTEAFF
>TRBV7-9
CASSRRTSGSYNEQFF
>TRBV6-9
CASINASPYEQYF
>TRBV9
CASSQMRGTGELFF
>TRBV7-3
CASSLNILARGGSDTQYF
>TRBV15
CATSRGKRTGNEKLFF
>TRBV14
CASSKGVFGETQYF